This T cell receptor (beta chain) was sequenced during a study of cytomegalovirus exposure and HLA in healthy donors. Trimming pared 3 bases from V and 8 bases from J, leaving 16 bases between. The CDR3 contains 14 residues. Germline lookup yields CDR1 LNHDA and CDR2 SQIVND (reference sequence). The study, taken as a whole, reports: In vitro testing confirmed a few CMV-associated chains as specific for CMV antigens. There were several of the most significant clusters that appeared linked to common viral pathogens in a later analysis.

Remarks on this clone: Its antigen remains unknown.

PCR primers comprised 60 Vbeta and 13 Jbeta primers. Original data processing: Approximately 12 million of around 85 million unique TCR beta chains were shared, per a later count. Method: immunoSEQ multiplex PCR; TCRdb's copy keeps in-frame clones and lacks some. That table is the source of V, J and clone size, and D and trimming were worked out from the DNA. The table has 150,000 to 200,000 clones, 80% to 85% seen once. The chain carries TRBV19 and TRBJ1-1, with no clear D. Sequenced material: PBMCs. This TCR was recovered from a woman aged 25 to 39 in good health and CMV-seronegative. CDR3 sequence (DNA): TGTGCCAGTAGTATCCGTTCGCGGGTGGCAGAAGCTTTCTTT. Translated: CASSIRSRVAEAFF.